At least ten counts were recorded for the clone carrying this TCR beta chain. For TCRbeta, the library was prepared with unique molecular identifiers. One entry per CDR3 protein results from TCRdb running MiXCR on the PCR reads. The sample carries around 400,000 distinct CDR3 sequences, roughly 10% recorded once. The data were taken from a study of T-cell reconstitution after alpha-beta-depleted transplantation in children. The ends lost 7 bases at V and 1 base at J; junction bases unmatched: 7. This CDR3 is built from 15 residues. Germline values: CDR1 SNHLY, CDR2 FYNNEI. The sample here was PBMCs from the stem cell graft donor, taken from the stem cell graft. The chain has TRBV2 and TRBJ1-5, with TRBD1 matching over 7 bases. This sequence originates from a human donor who donated a stem cell graft to a child with acute myeloid leukemia. The chain's CDR3 is CASKTGSSSNQPQHF. The CDR3 DNA reads TGTGCCAGCAAGACAGGGTCCTCGAGCAATCAGCCCCAGCATTTT.